The TCR beta chain described here comes from a study of T cell repertoires in cytomegalovirus infection. Study background: It was recently identified HLA-C-restricted and well-studied HLA-B-restricted CMV epitopes that the study used. Based on public TCR beta signatures, there were indications of CMV infection and of a matching HLA type.

The germline gives CDR1 SGHDT, CDR2 YYEEEE. The CDR3 spans 14 residues. V dropped 1 base and J dropped 9 bases, with 16 bases sitting between them. Regarding the study as a whole: Ex vivo responses were dominated by HLA-C-restricted CMV-specific TCR beta clonotypes.

Each CDR3 protein is one row after TCRdb ran MiXCR on the reads. The sample holds roughly 570,000 distinct CDR3 sequences, about 40% seen once. About this clonotype itself: Its cognate antigen is unknown.

The TCR comes from a human donor in good health (CMV status not recorded). Some clones in this sample may be carry-over from other donors' samples. The chain combines TRBV5-6 with TRBJ1-1; TRBD1 is a possible D gene (6 bases). The specimen was cultured PBMCs, collected from culture after CMV antigen stimulation. The DNA for the CDR3 is TGTGCCAGCAGCTTGCCCAGGGGCGGGTTCAAAGCTTTCTTT. Translation: CASSLPRGGFKAFF.